The source of this TCR beta chain is a study of T cells in Graves' hyperthyroidism and ophthalmopathy. TCR beta CDR3 regions were amplified from RNA transcripts. HTBI primers were employed in a first-round RT-PCR of the TCR CDR3. From the multiplex PCR reads, TCRdb called clonotypes with MiXCR, one entry per CDR3 protein. The sample consists of 300,000 to 400,000 distinct CDR3 sequences, over 15% of them appearing once. A few counts support this clonotype. Patients counted as stable if ophthalmopathy did not develop within 18 months. This TCR was sampled from a woman aged 45 to 65 with Graves' hyperthyroidism. The sequencing input was blood.

The CDR3 protein is CASSSSRRTEAFF. The DNA of the CDR3 is TGTGCCAGCAGTTCCTCGAGGAGGACTGAAGCTTTCTTT. This chain joins TRBV27 and TRBJ1-1; no clear D. Trimming cost V 4 bases and J 5 bases, with 11 bases left between them. CDR3 length equals 13 residues. Germline values: CDR1 MNHEY, CDR2 SMNVEV (reference sequence).